This T cell receptor beta chain is drawn from a study of blood T cell repertoires in COVID-19. The wider study: Samples representing acute and convalescent COVID-19 were sourced from the United States, Italy and Spain.

Assay used: immunoSEQ multiplex PCR; TCRdb lists only in-frame clones, some missing. The data hold around 260,000 clones, with 84% observed a single time. Trimming cost V 0 bases and J 2 bases, with 8 bases left between them. CDR3 size: 15 residues. CDR1 and CDR2 (germline): SGHRS, YFSETQ. The receptor comes from a man in his 60s with acute or convalescent COVID-19. The chain couples TRBV5-1 to TRBJ2-2; D remains ambiguous. The source material was peripheral blood. The CDR3 bases are TGCGCCAGCAGCTTGGTGGCAGGTAACACCGGGGAGCTGTTTTTT. Protein: CASSLVAGNTGELFF.